One TCR beta chain is described in this entry. Its antigen remains unknown. Profiled with immunoSEQ multiplex PCR; TCRdb holds only in-frame clones, not every one. The table lists about 19,000 clones, around four fifths of them singletons, with more than 12% in the top ten. This CDR3 is 15 amino acids long. Germline-derived CDR1 and CDR2 are PRHDT and FYEKMQ (reference sequence). Deletions cut 0 bases from V and 5 bases from J, with 10 bases between. The entry originates in a study of somatic mutations in cytotoxic T cells in rheumatoid arthritis. Study outcomes and limitations: Antigen specificity of the expanded CD8+ clones was not determined.

This chain uses TRBV13 with TRBJ1-4, with D perhaps matching TRBD1 (6 bases). The TCR comes from an adult with rheumatoid arthritis. Input material: CD8+ T cells sorted from blood. The CDR3 nucleotides read TGTGCCAGCAGCTTAGGCGGACAGAGAAATGAAAAACTGTTTTTT. Translating it yields CASSLGGQRNEKLFF.